The rows below give T cell receptor beta chains drawn from one sample of a study of PD-1 blockade in classical Hodgkin lymphoma. Profiled with immunoSEQ multiplex PCR; TCRdb holds only in-frame clones, not every one. Among 100,000 or so clones listed, approximately 89% were seen once. Sequenced material: peripheral blood mononuclear cells (PBMCs), taken before the fourth cycle of nivolumab. These TCRs come from a human donor with classical Hodgkin lymphoma. The CDR3 runs from the conserved cysteine through the conserved F or W. A D gene is named only where the DNA matches it firmly. Expanded clones are given a class, and other clones once, few, many or no size at all.

abundance	j_gene	v_gene	d_gene	CDR3nt	CDR3aa
NA	TRBJ1-3	TRBV6-5	NA	TGTGCCAGCAGTTACGGAAACACCATATATTTT	CASSYGNTIYF
NA	TRBJ2-1	TRBV27	TRBD2	TGTGCCAGCAGTTTTTTAGCGGGAGGGTACAATGAGCAGTTCTTC	CASSFLAGGYNEQFF
NA	TRBJ2-5	TRBV10-3	NA	TGTGCCATCAGTGAGTCGTGGTCAGCCATAGAAGAGACCCAGTACTTC	CAISESWSAIEETQYF
once	TRBJ2-7	TRBV30	TRBD1	TGTGCCTGGAGCCGAAAGACAGGGATGGCCTACGAGCAGTACTTC	CAWSRKTGMAYEQYF
once	TRBJ2-3	TRBV4-1	TRBD2	TGCGCCAGCAGCCCCACCGAGGCGGGAGGAATGGATACGCAGTATTTT	CASSPTEAGGMDTQYF
few	TRBJ2-7	TRBV6-6	TRBD2	TGTGCCAGCAGTTACTCTAGAGCGGGGGCCTACGAGCAGTACTTC	CASSYSRAGAYEQYF
NA	TRBJ2-7	TRBV11-2	NA	TGTGCCAGCAGCCCTAACTACGAGCAGTACTTC	CASSPNYEQYF
NA	TRBJ2-3	TRBV4-2	TRBD2	TGTGCCAGCAGCCAAGATGTGTTAGGCTTCGGAGCGGGAGGGCCAATCAATCAAGATACGCAGTATTTT	CASSQDVLGFGAGGPINQDTQYF
NA	TRBJ2-7	TRBV4-3	NA	TGCGCCAGCAGCCAAGTACGGATGAGCGAGCAGTACTTC	CASSQVRMSEQYF
NA	TRBJ2-7	TRBV19	NA	TGTGCCAGTAGTATAGGTGCACAGAACGAGCAGTACTTC	CASSIGAQNEQYF
NA	TRBJ2-7	TRBV19	NA	TGTGCCAGTAGTCCCAGGCTTCAGGACTACGAGCAGTACTTC	CASSPRLQDYEQYF
few	TRBJ2-2	TRBV4-2	NA	TGTGCCAGCAGCCAAGATCCCGGGGGCGGTGGCGGGGAGCTGTTTTTT	CASSQDPGGGGGELFF
NA	TRBJ1-3	TRBV6-1	NA	TGTGCCAGCAGTGAACACCCCGGGGGCCGATCTGGAAACACCATATATTTT	CASSEHPGGRSGNTIYF
NA	TRBJ2-3	TRBV28	TRBD2	TGTGCCAGCAGTTTCCCTAGCGGGAGGGCCTTTAGCACAGATACGCAGTATTTT	CASSFPSGRAFSTDTQYF
NA	TRBJ2-1	TRBV5-6	NA	TGTGCCAGCAGCTTGCTTTACCAGGCCTCGCTTGAGCAGTTCTTC	CASSLLYQASLEQFF
NA	TRBJ2-3	TRBV9	TRBD2	TGTGCCAGCAGCCCCTGGGGTAGCGGGGCCACTAGCACAGATACGCAGTATTTT	CASSPWGSGATSTDTQYF
NA	TRBJ1-1	TRBV27	NA	TGTGCCAGCAGCAGTGGAGGGAGTGAAGCTTTCTTT	CASSSGGSEAFF
NA	TRBJ2-5	TRBV7-9	TRBD2	TGTGCCAGCAGCTTAAGTGCGGGAGGAGAGACCCAGTACTTC	CASSLSAGGETQYF
many	TRBJ2-7	TRBV5-1	TRBD2	TGCGCCAGCAGCACAGACCCGGGACTAGCGGAACTCCGGTACTTC	CASSTDPGLAELRYF
NA	TRBJ2-1	TRBV5-1	NA	TGCGCCAGCAGCTTGGGTCAGGCAGAGAATGAGCAGTTCTTC	CASSLGQAENEQFF
NA	TRBJ1-1	TRBV28	NA	TGTGCCAGCAGTTTACGAATAGGGGCTGCAGGCTACACTGAAGCTTTCTTT	CASSLRIGAAGYTEAFF
NA	TRBJ1-1	TRBV7-2	NA	TGTGCCAGCAGACATTCGGGCAACTTGAACACTGAAGCTTTCTTT	CASRHSGNLNTEAFF
NA	TRBJ2-7	TRBV6-5	TRBD2	TGTGCCAGCAGTCGAAACGGGGGGTCCTACGAGCAGTACTTC	CASSRNGGSYEQYF
NA	TRBJ1-2	TRBV7-9	NA	TGTGCCAGCAGCGCCGAAGGTCCAGCAGGCTATGGCTACACCTTC	CASSAEGPAGYGYTF
NA	TRBJ1-5	TRBV7-6	NA	TGTGCCAGCAGCCCCCAAGGAATCAATCAGCCCCAGCATTTT	CASSPQGINQPQHF
NA	TRBJ1-1	TRBV7-9	NA	TGTGCCAGCAGCAGGCGGGACTCAGCTGACCTAAACACTGAAGCTTTCTTT	CASSRRDSADLNTEAFF
NA	TRBJ1-1	TRBV7-6	NA	TGTGCCAGCAGCCGTGGACTCCTTATGAACACTGAAGCTTTCTTT	CASSRGLLMNTEAFF
NA	TRBJ1-3	TRBV14	NA	TGTGCCAGCAGCCATTCAGGAAACACCATATATTTT	CASSHSGNTIYF
NA	TRBJ2-1	TRBV5-1	NA	TGCGCCAGCAGACAGAGCGGCAATGAGCAGTTCTTC	CASRQSGNEQFF
NA	TRBJ1-1	TRBV7-2	NA	TGTGCCAGCAGCTTAGCCTTCGGGGTTTCAGTGGTTGAAGCTTTCTTT	CASSLAFGVSVVEAFF
NA	TRBJ1-5	TRBV27	NA	TGTGCCAGCGGCACACAGGGCCATCAGCCCCAGCATTTT	CASGTQGHQPQHF
NA	TRBJ2-4	TRBV4-1	TRBD2	TGCGCCAGCAGCCAACTCTGGGGACTAGCGGGACTTCAGTACTTC	CASSQLWGLAGLQYF
once	TRBJ1-4	TRBV5-1	NA	TGCGCCAGCAGCTTGGCGGGGAGATGGGCAACTAATGAAAAACTGTTTTTT	CASSLAGRWATNEKLFF
few	TRBJ1-4	TRBV30	NA	TGTGCCTGGGGCCGTACTCGAGGTTCCAATGAAAAACTGTTTTTT	CAWGRTRGSNEKLFF
once	TRBJ2-5	TRBV7-9	NA	TGTGCCAGCAGCCCAAACTCAGGCCAAGAGACCCAGTACTTC	CASSPNSGQETQYF
NA	TRBJ1-3	TRBV6-5	NA	TGTGCCAGCAGTTTAAAACAGCCACACGGAAACACCATATATTTT	CASSLKQPHGNTIYF
NA	TRBJ1-5	TRBV6-6	NA	TGTGCCAGCAGACCACAGTTACTTAGCAATCAGCCCCAGCATTTT	CASRPQLLSNQPQHF
NA	TRBJ2-2	TRBV5-4	NA	TGTGCCAGCAGCTTCGGACGGCCGCTGAACACCGGGGAGCTGTTTTTT	CASSFGRPLNTGELFF
NA	TRBJ2-3	TRBV5-1	NA	TGCGCCAGCAGCTTGGGGGTAGTTGTCACAGATACGCAGTATTTT	CASSLGVVVTDTQYF
NA	TRBJ1-1	TRBV5-1	NA	TGCGCCAGCAGCTTGGTAGCGGCGCACACTGAAGCTTTCTTT	CASSLVAAHTEAFF
NA	TRBJ2-7	TRBV13	NA	TGTGCCAGCAGCTTACTAGGACAGTCATGGGACGAGCAGTACTTC	CASSLLGQSWDEQYF
NA	TRBJ2-4	TRBV29-1	TRBD1	TGCAGCGTTGAAGGGGCAGGGGGCAACATAAACATTCAGTACTTC	CSVEGAGGNINIQYF
NA	TRBJ2-7	TRBV27	NA	TGTGCCAGCAGTCAGGGAGCGGGTACCTACGAGCAGTACTTC	CASSQGAGTYEQYF
NA	TRBJ2-6	TRBV6-4	TRBD2	TGTGCCAGCAGCGACATCAACGGGGGGACTAGCGGGAGAGGTGGGGCCAACGTCCTGACTTTC	CASSDINGGTSGRGGANVLTF
NA	TRBJ2-7	TRBV6-5	TRBD1	TGTGCCAGCAGTCCTCAATACAGGGGCGAGCAGTACTTC	CASSPQYRGEQYF
NA	TRBJ2-7	TRBV19	NA	TGTGCCAGTAGTATCGACTCCCCCTATTACGAGCAGTACTTC	CASSIDSPYYEQYF